This entry lists 12 T cell receptor beta chains sequenced from one sample in a study of CD8+ T cells in alopecia areata. Investigators isolated RNA and reverse transcribed it into cDNA to act as the sequencing template. Profiled with immunoSEQ multiplex PCR; TCRdb holds only in-frame clones, not every one. The sample includes 150,000 or so clones, about 87% seen only once; the top ten take more than 12%. Sequenced here: CD8+ T cells sorted from blood, sampled at week 0. Receptors originate from a human donor with alopecia areata.

The J gene is TRBJ2-1, the V gene TRBV2, with 14 bases aligning to TRBD2. The CDR3 contains 15 residues. From germline, CDR1 is SNHLY and CDR2 FYNNEI. The junction had 4 bases not matched to a gene; V was cut back by 4 bases and J by 8 bases. The CDR3 nucleotides are TGTGCCAGCAGTGCGGGACTAGCGGGAGCCTATGAGCAGTTCTTC. It yields the protein CASSAGLAGAYEQFF.

The chain is built from TRBV7-8 and TRBJ2-5, with 13 bases identical to TRBD2. Unmatched junction bases numbered 8, after V lost 5 bases and J lost 5 bases. In germline, CDR1 is SGHVS, CDR2 FQNEAQ. There are 16 residues in the CDR3. CDR3 residues: CASSPGLAGAVETQYF. CDR3 in DNA: TGTGCCAGCAGCCCCGGACTAGCGGGAGCCGTGGAGACCCAGTACTTC.

The chain uses TRBV25-1 and TRBJ1-3; TRBD1 might be the D (5 bases). V was clipped by 4 bases and J by 3 bases, with 13 bases between them. Germline loops: CDR1 MGHDK, CDR2 SYGVNS. The CDR3 is 15 residues long. CDR3: CASSVSGRYGNTIYF. The CDR3 DNA reads as TGTGCCAGCAGTGTATCAGGGAGGTATGGAAACACCATATATTTT. The full variable domain, with the rest looked up from reference TRBV25-1 and TRBJ1-3, is EADIYQTPRYLVIGTGKKITLECSQTMGHDKMYWYQQDPGMELHLIHYSYGVNSTEKGDLSSESTVSRIRTEHFPLTLESARPSHTSQYLCASSVSGRYGNTIYFGEGSWLTVV.

The genes are TRBV11-2 and TRBJ1-1; D is unclear. The germline gives CDR1 SGHAT, CDR2 FQNNGV. The CDR3 extends over 15 amino acids. Trimming cost V 5 bases and J 0 bases, with 13 bases left between them. DNA of the CDR3: TGTGCCAGCAGCGTCGGACGGTACATGAACACTGAAGCTTTCTTT. Translation gives CASSVGRYMNTEAFF. The entire variable domain, with the rest obtained from reference TRBV11-2 and TRBJ1-1, is as follows: EAGVAQSPRYKIIEKRQSVAFWCNPISGHATLYWYQQILGQGPKLLIQFQNNGVVDDSQLPKDRFSAERLKGVDSTLKIQPAKLEDSAVYLCASSVGRYMNTEAFFGQGTRLTVV.

This chain links TRBV29-1 with TRBJ1-2; D is uncertain. The V end was cut by 7 bases, the J end by 1 base, with 16 bases between. The CDR3 has 14 amino acids. CDR1 and CDR2 from the germline V gene are SQVTM and ANQGSEA. For the CDR3, the DNA is TGCAGCGCATTAGACATGGAAATTAACTATGGCTACACCTTC. Residues: CSALDMEINYGYTF.

This rearrangement joins TRBV27 to TRBJ2-3, with D maybe TRBD2 (6 bases). CDR3 length: 16 residues. V lost 5 bases to trimming and J lost 1 base, with 16 bases between them. Germline V gives CDR1 MNHEY, CDR2 SMNVEV (reference sequence). CDR3 coding DNA: TGTGCCAGCAGTCACCCCTTGTCGGGAGGCACAGATACGCAGTATTTT. The encoded protein is CASSHPLSGGTDTQYF.

The genes are TRBV4-1 and TRBJ2-7; D not resolved. V was shortened by 0 bases and J by 2 bases, with 11 bases between the two germline ends. Germline CDR1 MGHRA, CDR2 YSYEKL. The CDR3 has 15 residues. CDR3 DNA sequence: TGCGCCAGCAGCCAAGATAAAGAACGAACCTACGAGCAGTACTTC. Amino acids: CASSQDKERTYEQYF.

This chain joins TRBV29-1 and TRBJ2-2; 8 bases match TRBD2. Germline assignment: CDR1 SQVTM and CDR2 ANQGSEA. V shed 7 bases, J shed 7 bases, and the junction held 8 bases outside the gene matches. The CDR3 is 13 residues long. The CDR3 DNA sequence: TGCAGCGCCCTACCGGGGGGGGGCGGGGAGCTGTTTTTT. Encoded protein: CSALPGGGGELFF.

V usage is TRBV30 and J usage is TRBJ1-2, with D perhaps TRBD1 (5 bases). Germline CDR1 GTSNPN, CDR2 SVGIG (reference sequence). The CDR3 has 14 residues. V lost 0 bases to trimming and J lost 4 bases, with 12 bases between them. The CDR3 loop reads CAWSVGQGSYGYTF. In DNA, the CDR3 is TGTGCCTGGAGTGTAGGGCAGGGAAGCTATGGCTACACCTTC.

Only a few counts were recorded for this clone. CDR3 residues: CAIGGQDHSGANVLTF. The DNA for the CDR3 is TGTGCCATTGGGGGACAGGACCACTCTGGGGCCAACGTCCTGACTTTC. The V gene is TRBV19, the J gene TRBJ2-6, with 8 nucleotides matching TRBD1. With 10 bases clipped from V and 0 bases from J, the junction kept 8 bases outside the gene matches. This CDR3 comprises 16 residues. Germline V gene sequence: CDR1 LNHDA, CDR2 SQIVND (reference sequence).

The chain has TRBV9 and TRBJ1-1; D gene uncertain. The germline V and J ends were trimmed by 3 bases and 3 bases, with 6 bases remaining between them. CDR1 is SGDLS, CDR2 YYNGEE, per germline. CDR3 length equals 12 residues. CDR3 in amino acids: CASSDRDTEAFF. The CDR3, as DNA: TGTGCCAGCAGCGACCGGGACACTGAAGCTTTCTTT.

The chain has TRBV7-6 and TRBJ2-7; 9 positions match TRBD1. The CDR3 contains 15 residues. Germline CDR1 and CDR2: SGHVS and FNYEAQ. The V gene end was trimmed by 2 bases and the J gene end by 6 bases; junction bases not matched to a gene: 8. DNA of the CDR3: TGTGCCAGCAGCTTACCGGGACAGGGTAGATCCGAGCAGTACTTC. This translates into CASSLPGQGRSEQYF.